This T cell receptor beta chain was recorded in a study of patients and donors after allogeneic stem cell transplantation. TCRdb itself ran the RT-PCR reads through MiXCR, one entry per CDR3 protein. The sample holds about 200,000 distinct CDR3 sequences, roughly two fifths seen once. This clonotype was detected only a few times. Germline-derived CDR1 and CDR2 are LGHDT and YNNKEL (reference sequence). V gave up 0 bases and J gave up 0 bases, with 6 bases separating them. The CDR3 loop spans 15 amino acids. The gene calls are TRBV3-1 and TRBJ1-3; D call uncertain. The sequencing sample was made of blood, either unsorted or a sorted T cell fraction (not recorded which). This clonotype was sampled from a human donor who was either an allogeneic HSCT recipient or a stem cell or donor lymphocyte infusion donor (not recorded which). It is not recorded whose cells these are; they may come from a transplant donor. CDR3 amino acids: CASSQEGFSGNTIYF. CDR3 sequence (DNA): TGTGCCAGCAGCCAAGAGGGGTTCTCTGGAAACACCATATATTTT.